The entry that follows covers one T cell receptor (beta chain) sequence. Its antigen is currently unknown. This entry belongs to a study of monozygotic twins with inflammatory bowel disease. General study points: IBD patients exhibited fewer clonotypes shared with other individuals than healthy twins, particularly with disease activity.

An amount of approximately 3,500 ng of total RNA was used for each TCR library. TCRdb reprocessed the 5' RACE reads, keeping one entry per CDR3 protein, no DNA. This sample contains 200,000 to 250,000 distinct CDR3 sequences. Input material: blood. This receptor was obtained from a human donor with ulcerative colitis or Crohn's disease, or a healthy co-twin of an affected twin (not recorded which).

The CDR3 sequence: CASSGGTSFSGNTIYF. This sequence joins TRBV5-5 and TRBJ1-3. The germline V gene encodes CDR1 SGHKS and CDR2 YYEKEE (reference sequence). CDR3 size: 16 residues.